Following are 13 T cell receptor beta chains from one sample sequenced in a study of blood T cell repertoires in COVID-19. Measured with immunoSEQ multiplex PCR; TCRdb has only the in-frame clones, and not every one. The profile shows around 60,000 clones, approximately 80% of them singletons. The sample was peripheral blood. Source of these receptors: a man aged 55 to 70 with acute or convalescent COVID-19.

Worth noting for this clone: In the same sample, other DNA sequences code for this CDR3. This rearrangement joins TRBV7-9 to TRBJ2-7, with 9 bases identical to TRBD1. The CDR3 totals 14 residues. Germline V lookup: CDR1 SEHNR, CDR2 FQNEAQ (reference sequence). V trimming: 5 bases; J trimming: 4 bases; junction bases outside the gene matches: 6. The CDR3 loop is CASSLPGQGYEQYF. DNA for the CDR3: TGTGCCAGCAGCCTCCCCGGACAGGGGTACGAGCAGTACTTC.

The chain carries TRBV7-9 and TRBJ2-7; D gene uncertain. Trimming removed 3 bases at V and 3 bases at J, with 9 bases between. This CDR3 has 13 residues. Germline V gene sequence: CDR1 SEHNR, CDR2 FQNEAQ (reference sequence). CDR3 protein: CASSFSQFYEQYF. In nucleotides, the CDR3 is TGTGCCAGCAGCTTTTCGCAGTTCTACGAGCAGTACTTC. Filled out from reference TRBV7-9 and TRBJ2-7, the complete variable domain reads DTGVSQNPRHKITKRGQNVTFRCDPISEHNRLYWYRQTLGQGPEFLTYFQNEAQLEKSRLLSDRFSAERPKGSFSTLEIQRTEQGDSAMYLCASSFSQFYEQYFGPGTRLTVT.

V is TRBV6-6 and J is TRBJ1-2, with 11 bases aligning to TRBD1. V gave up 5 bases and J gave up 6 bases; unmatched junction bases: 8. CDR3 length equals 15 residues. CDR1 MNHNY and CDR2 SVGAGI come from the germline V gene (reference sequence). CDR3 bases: TGTGCCAGCAGTCACACCGGACAGGGGGCCAATGGCTACACCTTC. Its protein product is CASSHTGQGANGYTF.

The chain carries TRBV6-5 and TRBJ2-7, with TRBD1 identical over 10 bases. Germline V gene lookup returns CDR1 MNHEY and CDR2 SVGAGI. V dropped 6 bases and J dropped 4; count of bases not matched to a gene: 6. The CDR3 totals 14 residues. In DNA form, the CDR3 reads TGTGCCAGCAGCCCGACAGGGGGCGGGTACGAGCAGTACTTC. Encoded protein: CASSPTGGGYEQYF.

The CDR3 here is CASRGGGETQYF. CDR3 bases: TGTGCCAGTCGGGGCGGGGGAGAGACCCAGTACTTC. V gene TRBV12-3 or TRBV12-4 combines with J gene TRBJ2-5, with 7 bases fitting TRBD2. V gave up 9 bases and J gave up 4 bases; unmatched junction bases: 5. There are 12 residues in the CDR3.

The CDR3 DNA reads as TGTGCCAGCAGGGCGAGCGGGGCCCGTGGGGAGACCCAGTACTTC. It translates to CASRASGARGETQYF. The gene calls are TRBV2 and TRBJ2-5; 7 positions match TRBD2. V trimming: 6 bases; J trimming: 5 bases; junction bases outside the gene matches: 12. Germline loops: CDR1 SNHLY, CDR2 FYNNEI. CDR3 length: 15 amino acids. Based on the CDR3 plus reference TRBV2 and TRBJ2-5, the full variable domain is EPEVTQTPSHQVTQMGQEVILRCVPISNHLYFYWYRQILGQKVEFLVSFYNNEISEKSEIFDDQFSVERPDGSNFTLKIRSTKLEDSAMYFCASRASGARGETQYFGPGTRLLVL.

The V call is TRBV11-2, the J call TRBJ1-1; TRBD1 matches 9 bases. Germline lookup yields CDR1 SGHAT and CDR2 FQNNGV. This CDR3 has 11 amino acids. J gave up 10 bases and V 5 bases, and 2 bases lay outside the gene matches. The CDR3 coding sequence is TGTGCCAGCAGCCAGGGACAGGGAGCTTTCTTT. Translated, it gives CASSQGQGAFF.

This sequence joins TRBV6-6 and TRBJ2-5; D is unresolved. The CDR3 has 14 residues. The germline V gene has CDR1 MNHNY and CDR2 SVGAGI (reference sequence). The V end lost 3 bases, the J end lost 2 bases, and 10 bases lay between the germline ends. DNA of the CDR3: TGTGCCAGCAGTTATCGAGCGCCACAAGAGACCCAGTACTTC. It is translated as CASSYRAPQETQYF.

CDR3 protein: CATSDLQDGRGTQYF. The CDR3 DNA reads as TGTGCCACCAGTGATTTACAGGACGGGAGGGGTACGCAGTATTTT. The genes are TRBV24-1 and TRBJ2-3; 8 bases fit TRBD2. The CDR3 totals 15 residues. Germline V gives CDR1 KGHDR, CDR2 SFDVKD. With V trimmed by 1 base and J by 8 bases, 7 bases remained unmatched.

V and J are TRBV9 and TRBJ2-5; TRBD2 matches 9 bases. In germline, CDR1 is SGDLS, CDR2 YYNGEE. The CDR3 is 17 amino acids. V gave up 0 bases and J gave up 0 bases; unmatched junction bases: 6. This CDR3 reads CASSVGAAGGDQETQYF. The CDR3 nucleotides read TGTGCCAGCAGCGTAGGGGCAGCGGGGGGAGACCAAGAGACCCAGTACTTC.

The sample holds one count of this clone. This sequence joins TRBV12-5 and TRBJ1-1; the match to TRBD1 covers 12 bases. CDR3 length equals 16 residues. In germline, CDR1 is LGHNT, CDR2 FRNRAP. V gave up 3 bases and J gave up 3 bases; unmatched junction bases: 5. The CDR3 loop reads CASGLGTGGAYTEAFF. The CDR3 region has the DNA TGTGCTAGTGGTTTAGGGACAGGGGGCGCTTACACTGAAGCTTTCTTT.

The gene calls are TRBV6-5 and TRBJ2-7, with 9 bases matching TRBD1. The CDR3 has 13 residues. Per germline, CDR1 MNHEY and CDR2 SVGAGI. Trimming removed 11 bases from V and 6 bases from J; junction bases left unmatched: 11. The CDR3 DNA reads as TGTGCCTTTTCTCCGGGACAGGGAGGCGAGCAGTACTTC. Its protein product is CAFSPGQGGEQYF.

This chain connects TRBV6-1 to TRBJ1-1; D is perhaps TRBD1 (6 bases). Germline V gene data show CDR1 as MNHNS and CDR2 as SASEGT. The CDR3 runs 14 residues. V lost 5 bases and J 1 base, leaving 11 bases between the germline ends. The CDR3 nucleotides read TGTGCCAGCAGTTCGACAGGTCCGAACACTGAAGCTTTCTTT. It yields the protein CASSSTGPNTEAFF.